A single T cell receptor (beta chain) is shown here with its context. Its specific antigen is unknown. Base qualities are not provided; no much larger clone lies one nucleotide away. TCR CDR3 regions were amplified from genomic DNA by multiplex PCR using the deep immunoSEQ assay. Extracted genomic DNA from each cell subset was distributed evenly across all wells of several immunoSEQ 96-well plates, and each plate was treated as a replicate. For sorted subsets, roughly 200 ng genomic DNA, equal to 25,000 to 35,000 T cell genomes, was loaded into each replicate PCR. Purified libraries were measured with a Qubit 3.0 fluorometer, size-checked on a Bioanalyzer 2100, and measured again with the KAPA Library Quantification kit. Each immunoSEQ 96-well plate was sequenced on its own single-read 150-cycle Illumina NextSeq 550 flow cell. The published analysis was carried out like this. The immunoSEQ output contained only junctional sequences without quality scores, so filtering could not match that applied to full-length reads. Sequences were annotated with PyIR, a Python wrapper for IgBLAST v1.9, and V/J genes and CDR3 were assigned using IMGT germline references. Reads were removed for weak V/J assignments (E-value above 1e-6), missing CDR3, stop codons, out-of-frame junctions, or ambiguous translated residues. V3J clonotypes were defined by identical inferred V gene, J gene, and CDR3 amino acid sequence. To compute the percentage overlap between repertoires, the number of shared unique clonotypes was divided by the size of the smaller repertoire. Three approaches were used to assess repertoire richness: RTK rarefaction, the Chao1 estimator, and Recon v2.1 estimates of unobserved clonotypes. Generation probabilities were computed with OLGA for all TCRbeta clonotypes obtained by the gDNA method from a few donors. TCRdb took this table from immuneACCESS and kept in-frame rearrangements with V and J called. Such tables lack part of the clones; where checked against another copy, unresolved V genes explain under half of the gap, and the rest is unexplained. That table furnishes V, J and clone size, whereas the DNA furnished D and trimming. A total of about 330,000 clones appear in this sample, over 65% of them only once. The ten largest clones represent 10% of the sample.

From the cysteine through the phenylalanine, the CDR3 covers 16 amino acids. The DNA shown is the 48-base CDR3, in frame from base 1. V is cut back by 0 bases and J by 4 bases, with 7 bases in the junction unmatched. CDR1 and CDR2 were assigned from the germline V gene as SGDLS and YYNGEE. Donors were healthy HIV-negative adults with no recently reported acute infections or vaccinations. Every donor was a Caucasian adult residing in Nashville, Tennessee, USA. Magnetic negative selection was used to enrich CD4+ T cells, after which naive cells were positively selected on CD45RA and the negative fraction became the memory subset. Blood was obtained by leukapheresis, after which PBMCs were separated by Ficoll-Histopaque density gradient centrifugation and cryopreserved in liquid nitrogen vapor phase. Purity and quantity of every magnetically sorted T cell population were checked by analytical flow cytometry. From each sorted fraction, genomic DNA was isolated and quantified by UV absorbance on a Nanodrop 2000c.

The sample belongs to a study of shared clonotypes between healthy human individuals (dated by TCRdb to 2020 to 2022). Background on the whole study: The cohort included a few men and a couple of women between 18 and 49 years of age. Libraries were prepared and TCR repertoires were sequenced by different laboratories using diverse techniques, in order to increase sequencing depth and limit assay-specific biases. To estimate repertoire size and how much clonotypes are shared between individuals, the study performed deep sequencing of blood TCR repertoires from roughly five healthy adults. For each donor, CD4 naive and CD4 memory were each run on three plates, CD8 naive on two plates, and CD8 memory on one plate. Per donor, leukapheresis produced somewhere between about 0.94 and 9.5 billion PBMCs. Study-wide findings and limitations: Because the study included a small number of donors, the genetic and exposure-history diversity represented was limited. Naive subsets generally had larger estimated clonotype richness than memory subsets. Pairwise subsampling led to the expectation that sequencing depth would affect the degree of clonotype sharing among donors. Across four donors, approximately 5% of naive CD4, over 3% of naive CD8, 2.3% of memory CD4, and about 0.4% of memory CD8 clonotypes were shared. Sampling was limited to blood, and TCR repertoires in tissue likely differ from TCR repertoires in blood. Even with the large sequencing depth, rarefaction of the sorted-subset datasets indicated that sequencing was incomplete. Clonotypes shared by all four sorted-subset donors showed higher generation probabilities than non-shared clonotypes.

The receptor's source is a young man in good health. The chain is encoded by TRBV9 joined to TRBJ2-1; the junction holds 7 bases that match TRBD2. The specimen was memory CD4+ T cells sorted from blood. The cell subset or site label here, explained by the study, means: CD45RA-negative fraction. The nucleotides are TGTGCCAGCAGCGTAGCGGGCCAGCGGGGATACAATGAGCAGTTCTTC. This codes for CASSVAGQRGYNEQFF.